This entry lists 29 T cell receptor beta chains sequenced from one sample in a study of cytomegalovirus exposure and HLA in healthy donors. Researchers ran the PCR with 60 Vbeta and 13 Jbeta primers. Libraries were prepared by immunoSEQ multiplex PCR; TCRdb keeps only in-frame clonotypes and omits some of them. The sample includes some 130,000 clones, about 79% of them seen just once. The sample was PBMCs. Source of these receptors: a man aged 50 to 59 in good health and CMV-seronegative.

CDR3 sequence (DNA): TGTGCCAGCAGTGCAATCGCCGGACGGAGGACGGATGAAAAACTGTTTTTT. It encodes CASSAIAGRRTDEKLFF. V usage is TRBV27 and J usage is TRBJ1-4; D gene unclear. V was pared by 5 bases and J by 6 bases, with 22 bases between. Per the germline V gene, CDR1 is MNHEY and CDR2 is SMNVEV (reference sequence). The CDR3 is 17 residues long. Full variable domain (missing parts from reference TRBV27 and TRBJ1-4): EAQVTQNPRYLITVTGKKLTVTCSQNMNHEYMSWYRQDPGLGLRQIYYSMNVEVTDKGDVPEGYKVSRKEKRNFPLILESPSPNQTSLYFCASSAIAGRRTDEKLFFGSGTQLSVL.

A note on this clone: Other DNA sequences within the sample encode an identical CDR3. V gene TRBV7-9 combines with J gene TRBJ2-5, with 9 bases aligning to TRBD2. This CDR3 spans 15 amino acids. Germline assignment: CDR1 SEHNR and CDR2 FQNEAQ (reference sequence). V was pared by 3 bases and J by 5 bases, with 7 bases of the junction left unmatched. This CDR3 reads CASSLGSGGRETQYF. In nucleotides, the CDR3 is TGTGCCAGCAGCTTGGGTAGCGGGGGTCGGGAGACCCAGTACTTC. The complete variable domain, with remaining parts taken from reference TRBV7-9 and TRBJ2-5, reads DTGVSQNPRHKITKRGQNVTFRCDPISEHNRLYWYRQTLGQGPEFLTYFQNEAQLEKSRLLSDRFSAERPKGSFSTLEIQRTEQGDSAMYLCASSLGSGGRETQYFGPGTRLLVL.

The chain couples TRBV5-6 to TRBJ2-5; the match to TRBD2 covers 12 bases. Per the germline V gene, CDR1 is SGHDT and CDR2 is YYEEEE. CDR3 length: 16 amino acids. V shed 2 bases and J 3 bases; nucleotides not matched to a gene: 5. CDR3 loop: CASSLPLAGGKETQYF. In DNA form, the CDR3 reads TGTGCCAGCAGCTTACCACTAGCGGGGGGTAAAGAGACCCAGTACTTC.

CDR3 residues: CSVEGLPPQDKDEQYF. CDR3 coding DNA: TGCAGCGTTGAAGGTCTGCCCCCCCAGGATAAGGACGAGCAGTACTTC. The V and J genes are TRBV29-1 and TRBJ2-7; unclear D gene. The V and J ends lost 1 base and 5 bases respectively, with 21 bases between them. The germline V gene encodes CDR1 SQVTM and CDR2 ANQGSEA. The CDR3 has 16 amino acids.

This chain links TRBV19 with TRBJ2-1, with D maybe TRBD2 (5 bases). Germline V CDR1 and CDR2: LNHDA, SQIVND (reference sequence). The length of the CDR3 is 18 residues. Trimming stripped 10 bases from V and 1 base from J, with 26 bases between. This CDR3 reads CATNPDTSTRGSYNEQFF. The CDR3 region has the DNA TGTGCCACAAATCCAGATACTAGTACGCGAGGTTCCTACAATGAGCAGTTCTTC.

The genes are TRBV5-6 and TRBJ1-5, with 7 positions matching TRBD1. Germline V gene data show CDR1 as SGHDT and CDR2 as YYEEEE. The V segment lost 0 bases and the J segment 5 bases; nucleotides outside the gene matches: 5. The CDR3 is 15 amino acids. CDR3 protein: CASSLAAQGHQPQHF. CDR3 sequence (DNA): TGTGCCAGCAGCTTGGCGGCACAGGGGCATCAGCCCCAGCATTTT.

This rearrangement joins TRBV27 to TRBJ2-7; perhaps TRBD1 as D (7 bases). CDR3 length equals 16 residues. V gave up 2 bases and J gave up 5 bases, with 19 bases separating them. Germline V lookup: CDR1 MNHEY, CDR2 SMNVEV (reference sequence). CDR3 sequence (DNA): TGTGCCAGCAGTTTAATTTTGGCAGGGGGGACCCACGAGCAGTACTTC. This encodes CASSLILAGGTHEQYF.

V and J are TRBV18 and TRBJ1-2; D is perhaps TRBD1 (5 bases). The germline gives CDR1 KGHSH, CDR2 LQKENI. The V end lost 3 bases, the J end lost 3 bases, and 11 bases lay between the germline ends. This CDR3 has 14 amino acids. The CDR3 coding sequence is TGTGCCAGCTCACCCTCGCGGGGGGACTATGGCTACACCTTC. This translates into CASSPSRGDYGYTF.

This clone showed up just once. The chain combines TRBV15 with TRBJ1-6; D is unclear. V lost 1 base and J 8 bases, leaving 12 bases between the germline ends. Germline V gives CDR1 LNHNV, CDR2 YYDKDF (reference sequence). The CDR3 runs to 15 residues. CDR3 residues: CATSRGGGHDSPLHF. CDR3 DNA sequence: TGTGCCACCAGCAGAGGGGGAGGCCATGATTCACCCCTCCACTTT.

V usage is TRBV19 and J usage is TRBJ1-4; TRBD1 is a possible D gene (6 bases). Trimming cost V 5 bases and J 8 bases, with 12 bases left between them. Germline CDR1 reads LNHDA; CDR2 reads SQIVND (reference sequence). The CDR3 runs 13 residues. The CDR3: CASSWQGWEKLFF. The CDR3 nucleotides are TGTGCCAGTAGTTGGCAGGGGTGGGAAAAACTGTTTTTT. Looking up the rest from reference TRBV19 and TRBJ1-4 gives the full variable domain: DGGITQSPKYLFRKEGQNVTLSCEQNLNHDAMYWYRQDPGQGLRLIYYSQIVNDFQKGDIAEGYSVSREKKESFPLTVTSAQKNPTAFYLCASSWQGWEKLFFGSGTQLSVL.

CDR3 region: CASSGSWTGAVGGQYF. Written as DNA, the CDR3 is TGTGCCAGCAGTGGATCCTGGACAGGCGCTGTAGGCGGGCAGTACTTC. The chain uses TRBV25-1 and TRBJ2-7; 7 nucleotides match TRBD1. Per germline, CDR1 MGHDK and CDR2 SYGVNS. CDR3 length: 16 residues. J gave up 9 bases and V 4 bases, and 18 bases lay outside the gene matches.

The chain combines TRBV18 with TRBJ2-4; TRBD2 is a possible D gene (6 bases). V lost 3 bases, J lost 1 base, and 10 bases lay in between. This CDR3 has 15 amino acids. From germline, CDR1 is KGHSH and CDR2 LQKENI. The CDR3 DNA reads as TGTGCCAGCTCACCGGCGGGGATGGCCAAAAACATTCAGTACTTC. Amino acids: CASSPAGMAKNIQYF.

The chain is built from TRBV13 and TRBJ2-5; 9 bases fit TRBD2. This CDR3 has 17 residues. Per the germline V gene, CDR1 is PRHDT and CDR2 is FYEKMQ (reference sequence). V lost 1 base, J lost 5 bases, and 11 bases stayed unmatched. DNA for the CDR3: TGTGCCAGCAGCTTAGTTCCACGCGGGGGGGCCAAGGAGACCCAGTACTTC. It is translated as CASSLVPRGGAKETQYF.

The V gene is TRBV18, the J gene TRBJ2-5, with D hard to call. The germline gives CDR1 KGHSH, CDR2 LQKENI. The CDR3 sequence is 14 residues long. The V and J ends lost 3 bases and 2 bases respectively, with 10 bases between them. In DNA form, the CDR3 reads TGTGCCAGCTCACCTGTCGCACAGCAAGAGACCCAGTACTTC. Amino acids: CASSPVAQQETQYF.

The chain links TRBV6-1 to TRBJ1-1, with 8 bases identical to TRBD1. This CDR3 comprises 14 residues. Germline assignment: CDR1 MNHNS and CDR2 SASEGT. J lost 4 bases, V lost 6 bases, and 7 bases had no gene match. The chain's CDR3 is CASRGEQGVTEAFF. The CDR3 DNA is TGTGCCAGCAGGGGGGAACAGGGGGTCACTGAAGCTTTCTTT.

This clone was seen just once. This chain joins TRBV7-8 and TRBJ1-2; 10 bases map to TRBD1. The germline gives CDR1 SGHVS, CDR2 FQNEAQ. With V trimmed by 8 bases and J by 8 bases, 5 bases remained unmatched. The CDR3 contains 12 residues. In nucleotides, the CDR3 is TGTGCCAGCTCGGACAGGGGGTACGGCTACACCTTC. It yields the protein CASSDRGYGYTF.

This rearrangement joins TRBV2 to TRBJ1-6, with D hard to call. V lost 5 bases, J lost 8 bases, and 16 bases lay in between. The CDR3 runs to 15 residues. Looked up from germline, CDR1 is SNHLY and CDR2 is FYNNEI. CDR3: CASSPRRFGYSPLHF. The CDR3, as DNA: TGTGCCAGCAGTCCCCGCAGGTTTGGCTATTCACCCCTCCACTTT.

The CDR3 loop is CASTRRGQGSSGANVLTF. The CDR3 DNA sequence: TGTGCCAGCACCCGAAGGGGACAGGGGAGCTCTGGGGCCAACGTCCTGACTTTC. This chain links TRBV27 with TRBJ2-6; 10 bases fit TRBD1. Germline V CDR1 and CDR2: MNHEY, SMNVEV (reference sequence). This CDR3 spans 18 amino acids. V shed 7 bases and J 0 bases; nucleotides not matched to a gene: 9.

Written as DNA, the CDR3 is TGCGCCAGCAGCTCTGGACAGGGGAACACTGAAGCTTTCTTT. Protein: CASSSGQGNTEAFF. This chain connects TRBV5-1 to TRBJ1-1, with 8 nucleotides matching TRBD1. Germline V gene data show CDR1 as SGHRS and CDR2 as YFSETQ. The CDR3 consists of 14 residues. V lost 3 bases and J lost 1; bases outside the gene matches: 2. Full variable domain (missing parts from reference TRBV5-1 and TRBJ1-1): KAGVTQTPRYLIKTRGQQVTLSCSPISGHRSVSWYQQTPGQGLQFLFEYFSETQRNKGNFPGRFSGRQFSNSRSEMNVSTLELGDSALYLCASSSGQGNTEAFFGQGTRLTVV.

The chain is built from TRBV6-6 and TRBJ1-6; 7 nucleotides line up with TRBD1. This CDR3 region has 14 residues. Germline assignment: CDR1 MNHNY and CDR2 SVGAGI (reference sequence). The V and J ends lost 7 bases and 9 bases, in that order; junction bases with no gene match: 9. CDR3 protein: CASKIQGVSSPLHF. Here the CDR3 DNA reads TGTGCCAGCAAAATTCAGGGGGTGAGTTCACCCCTCCACTTT.

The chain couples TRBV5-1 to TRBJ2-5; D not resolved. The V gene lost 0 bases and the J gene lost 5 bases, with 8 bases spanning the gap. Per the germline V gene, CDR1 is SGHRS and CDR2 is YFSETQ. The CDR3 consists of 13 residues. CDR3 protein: CASSLETLETQYF. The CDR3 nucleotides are TGCGCCAGCAGCTTGGAGACTCTGGAGACCCAGTACTTC. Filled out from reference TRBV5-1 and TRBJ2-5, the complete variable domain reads KAGVTQTPRYLIKTRGQQVTLSCSPISGHRSVSWYQQTPGQGLQFLFEYFSETQRNKGNFPGRFSGRQFSNSRSEMNVSTLELGDSALYLCASSLETLETQYFGPGTRLLVL.

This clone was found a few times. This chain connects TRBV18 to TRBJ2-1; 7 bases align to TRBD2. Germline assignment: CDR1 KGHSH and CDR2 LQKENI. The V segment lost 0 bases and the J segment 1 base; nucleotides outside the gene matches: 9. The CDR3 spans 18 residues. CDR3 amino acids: CASSPPAGRRGSYNEQFF. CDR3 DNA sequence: TGTGCCAGCTCACCACCGGCGGGGAGGCGGGGGTCCTACAATGAGCAGTTCTTC.

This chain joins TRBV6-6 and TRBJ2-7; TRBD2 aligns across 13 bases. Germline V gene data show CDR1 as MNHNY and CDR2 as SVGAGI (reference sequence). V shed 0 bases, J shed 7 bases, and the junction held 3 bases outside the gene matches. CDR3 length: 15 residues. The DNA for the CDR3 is TGTGCCAGCAGTTACTCGGGACTAGCGGGGTTTGAGCAGTACTTC. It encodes CASSYSGLAGFEQYF.

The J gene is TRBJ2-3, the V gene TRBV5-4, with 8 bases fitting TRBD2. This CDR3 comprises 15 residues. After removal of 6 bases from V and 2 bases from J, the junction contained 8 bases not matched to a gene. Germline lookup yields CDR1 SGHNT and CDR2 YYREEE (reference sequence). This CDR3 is CASTPGGSSTDTQYF. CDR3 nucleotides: TGTGCCAGCACGCCGGGGGGGTCCTCCACAGATACGCAGTATTTT.

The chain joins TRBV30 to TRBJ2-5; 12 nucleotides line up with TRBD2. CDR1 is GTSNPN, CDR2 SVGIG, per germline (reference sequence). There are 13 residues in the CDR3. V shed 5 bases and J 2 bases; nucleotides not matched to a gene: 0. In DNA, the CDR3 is TGTGCCTGGGGACTAGCGGGGCAAGAGACCCAGTACTTC. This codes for CAWGLAGQETQYF.

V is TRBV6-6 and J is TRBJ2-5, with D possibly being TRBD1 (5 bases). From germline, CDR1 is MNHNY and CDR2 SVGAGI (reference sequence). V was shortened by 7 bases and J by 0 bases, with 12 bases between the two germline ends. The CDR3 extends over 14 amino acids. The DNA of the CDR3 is TGTGCCAGCACCGCGACAGAGTACCAAGAGACCCAGTACTTC. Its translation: CASTATEYQETQYF.

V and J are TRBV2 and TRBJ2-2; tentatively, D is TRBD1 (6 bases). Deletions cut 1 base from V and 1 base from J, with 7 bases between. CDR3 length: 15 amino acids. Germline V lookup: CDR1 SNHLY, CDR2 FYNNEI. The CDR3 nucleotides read TGTGCCAGCAGTGAAGTCAGGGGGAACACCGGGGAGCTGTTTTTT. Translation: CASSEVRGNTGELFF.

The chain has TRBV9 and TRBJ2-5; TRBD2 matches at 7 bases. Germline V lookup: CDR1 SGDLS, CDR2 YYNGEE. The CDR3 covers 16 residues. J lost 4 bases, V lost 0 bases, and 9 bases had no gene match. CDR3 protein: CASSVGLAEDAETQYF. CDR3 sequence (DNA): TGTGCCAGCAGCGTAGGGCTAGCGGAAGATGCAGAGACCCAGTACTTC.

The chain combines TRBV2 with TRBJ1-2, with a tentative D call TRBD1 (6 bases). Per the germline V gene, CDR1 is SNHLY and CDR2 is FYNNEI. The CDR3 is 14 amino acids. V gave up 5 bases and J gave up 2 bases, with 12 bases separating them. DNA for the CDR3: TGTGCCAGCAGTCAGGGGCCCCTCAACTATGGCTACACCTTC. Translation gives CASSQGPLNYGYTF.